This TCR beta chain was identified in a study of molecular identifiers for immune sequencing clone quantification. One entry per CDR3 protein results from TCRdb running MiXCR on the PCR reads. The profile covers about 640,000 distinct CDR3 sequences, with about 20% appearing a single time and 0.75% to 0.95% taken by the ten largest. CDR3 length: 15 amino acids. The V end lost 1 base, the J end lost 9 bases, and 13 bases lay between the germline ends. Germline assignment: CDR1 SGHVS and CDR2 FQNEAQ. This clonotype was observed a single time. A much larger clone lies a single base off, so this may be a read error.

Sequencing used naive CD8+ T cells from blood, with Jurkat cell RNA spiked in. Subset indicated: FACS-sorted CD8+CD4-CCR7+CD45RA+ naive T cells. The TCR was taken from a human donor in good health. Some libraries in this study had Jurkat cell RNA spiked in. The chain combines TRBV7-8 with TRBJ1-6; no clear D. The CDR3 here is CASSLVSTQISPLHF. CDR3 sequence (DNA): TGTGCCAGCAGCTTAGTGTCTACTCAAATTTCACCCCTCCACTTT.